The clone carrying this T cell receptor beta chain has just a few counts. Antigen unknown. The CDR3 is 13 residues long. The junction had 6 bases not matched to a gene; V was cut back by 8 bases and J by 8 bases. Germline values: CDR1 MNHEY, CDR2 SMNVEV (reference sequence). The data were obtained in a study of shared clonotypes between healthy human individuals. Naive-designated CD8 cells lacked CD45RO, were positively enriched for CCR7, and omitted terminally differentiated effector memory CD45RA+ cells. Healthy adults negative for HIV, lacking recent acute infections or vaccinations, served as donors. Deep was the level used in running the assay. Per the original methods: From ImmunoSEQ came sequences covering only the junction and carrying no quality scores, so filtering differed. Generated by immunoSEQ multiplex PCR, the TCRdb table keeps only in-frame clones and is missing some. V, J and clone size are taken as reported in that table, and D and trimming were inferred from the DNA itself. The sample consists of some 2.1 million clones, just under 95% of them appearing once.

Findings and limits, study-wide: In general, naive subsets displayed greater estimated richness than memory subsets did.

The sample was naive CD8+ T cells sorted from blood. The V gene is TRBV27, the J gene TRBJ1-1; the match to TRBD1 covers 12 bases. The clonotype originates from a man younger than 35 in good health. The CDR3 DNA reads TGTGCCAGCGCCACCGGGACAGGGGGCGAAGCTTTCTTT. Translation gives CASATGTGGEAFF.